This entry lists 12 T cell receptor beta chains sequenced from one sample in a study of cytomegalovirus exposure and HLA in healthy donors. PCR used 60 Vbeta primers and 13 Jbeta primers. Using immunoSEQ multiplex PCR, the repertoire was profiled, and TCRdb retains in-frame clones only, with some absent. This table holds 110,000 or so clones, 77% found once. Sequencing was carried out using PBMCs. The receptor source for this set is a man younger than 30 in good health and CMV-seropositive.

This rearrangement joins TRBV4-2 to TRBJ2-2, with D possibly TRBD2 on 6 matching bases. V gave up 0 bases and J gave up 5 bases, with 19 bases separating them. This CDR3 spans 18 amino acids. In germline, CDR1 is LGHNA, CDR2 YNFKEQ. CDR3 in DNA: TGTGCCAGCAGCCAAGATGTCGGGAGTTGGGGAAGAACCGGGGAGCTGTTTTTT. Translated, it gives CASSQDVGSWGRTGELFF.

This clone showed up just once. The J gene is TRBJ2-2, the V gene TRBV6-1, with D uncertain. Germline values: CDR1 MNHNS, CDR2 SASEGT. The CDR3 loop spans 14 amino acids. V was pared by 11 bases and J by 0 bases, with 13 bases between. CDR3 amino acids: CAVVFLANTGELFF. As DNA, the CDR3 is TGTGCCGTTGTGTTTCTCGCGAACACCGGGGAGCTGTTTTTT.

The V gene is TRBV29-1, the J gene TRBJ2-3; D is uncertain. CDR1 SQVTM and CDR2 ANQGSEA come from the germline V gene. This CDR3 is 14 amino acids long. V dropped 2 bases and J dropped 4 bases, with 13 bases sitting between them. CDR3 sequence (DNA): TGCAGCGTTGAACGAGGTAATAAGGCAGATACGCAGTATTTT. Residues: CSVERGNKADTQYF.

The rearrangement joins TRBV28 to TRBJ2-6; D not resolved. The germline V and J ends were trimmed by 4 bases and 2 bases, with 12 bases remaining between them. This CDR3 region has 16 residues. Germline V CDR1 and CDR2: MDHEN, SYDVKM. This CDR3 is CASSSPGLTGANVLTF. In DNA, the CDR3 is TGTGCCAGCAGTTCCCCCGGGTTAACTGGGGCCAACGTCCTGACTTTC.

The J gene is TRBJ1-5, the V gene TRBV4-1, with 8 bases identical to TRBD1. The CDR3 runs 19 residues. Germline V CDR1 and CDR2: MGHRA, YSYEKL. V lost 0 bases to trimming and J lost 7 bases; unmatched junction nucleotides: 17. CDR3 residues: CASSQESLGGQGAFQPQHF. The CDR3 DNA sequence: TGCGCCAGCAGCCAAGAAAGTTTGGGGGGCCAGGGGGCTTTCCAGCCCCAGCATTTT.

The chain joins TRBV28 to TRBJ2-7; tentative D call: TRBD2 (6 bases). The V end was cut by 4 bases, the J end by 2 bases, with 21 bases between. There are 17 residues in the CDR3. CDR1 is MDHEN, CDR2 SYDVKM, per germline. CDR3 protein: CASSYSLIGGSPYEQYF. DNA for the CDR3: TGTGCCAGCAGTTATTCTCTAATCGGGGGTTCTCCCTACGAGCAGTACTTC.

The chain has TRBV5-1 and TRBJ1-3; a possible D gene is TRBD1 (6 bases). V shed 2 bases and J shed 0 bases, with 9 bases lying between them. Germline CDR1 SGHRS, CDR2 YFSETQ. The CDR3 is 15 residues long. The CDR3 loop is CASSLGQSSGNTIYF. Written as DNA, the CDR3 is TGCGCCAGCAGCTTAGGACAGAGCTCTGGAAACACCATATATTTT.

This chain uses TRBV4-1 with TRBJ2-5; TRBD1 agrees at 8 bases. Looked up from germline, CDR1 is MGHRA and CDR2 is YSYEKL. The CDR3 has 15 residues. The trim removed 1 base at V and 2 bases at J, leaving 3 bases unmatched. The CDR3 spells CASSQAGGSQETQYF. DNA of the CDR3: TGCGCCAGCAGCCAAGCAGGGGGCTCTCAAGAGACCCAGTACTTC.

The V and J genes are TRBV7-6 and TRBJ2-7; weak D call: TRBD1 (5 bases). Per the germline V gene, CDR1 is SGHVS and CDR2 is FNYEAQ. CDR3 length: 14 residues. V was trimmed by 1 base and J by 2 bases, leaving 9 bases between them. CDR3: CASSLVQGAYEQYF. CDR3 sequence (DNA): TGTGCCAGCAGCTTAGTCCAGGGTGCCTACGAGCAGTACTTC.

The chain recombines TRBV4-2 with TRBJ1-5; 7 bases map to TRBD1. The junction had 5 bases not matched to a gene; V was cut back by 4 bases and J by 2 bases. There are 15 residues in the CDR3. CDR1 and CDR2 from the germline V gene are LGHNA and YNFKEQ. CDR3 bases: TGTGCCAGCAGCCCGACCGGGACAGGCAATCAGCCCCAGCATTTT. It translates to CASSPTGTGNQPQHF.

This sequence joins TRBV28 and TRBJ2-1; TRBD1 agrees at 7 bases. The CDR3 spans 13 residues. The V and J ends lost 6 bases and 3 bases, in that order; junction bases with no gene match: 2. CDR1 is MDHEN, CDR2 SYDVKM, per germline. CDR3 amino acids: CASRGDSYNEQFF. DNA for the CDR3: TGTGCCAGCAGAGGGGACAGCTACAATGAGCAGTTCTTC.

This chain joins TRBV19 and TRBJ2-2; 7 nucleotides match TRBD1. CDR1 is LNHDA and CDR2 is SQIVND in the germline V gene (reference sequence). The CDR3 sequence is 15 residues long. Losses at the gene ends were 4 bases for V and 6 bases for J; bases not matched to a gene: 8. The CDR3, as DNA: TGTGCCAGTAGTAGGACCGACAGGGCCGCCGGGGAGCTGTTTTTT. It encodes CASSRTDRAAGELFF.